These 23 T cell receptor beta chains were all obtained from the same sample, sequenced in a study. The TRBV12-4/TRBJ1-2 clonotypes were amplified using barcode primers with ligated adaptors. TCRdb reprocessed the multiplex PCR reads with MiXCR, giving one entry per CDR3 protein. The sample records some 1,200 distinct CDR3 sequences, under 30% being singletons. Sequencing was performed on naive CD4+ T cells sorted from blood. Regarding subset: naive CD4+ T cells, CD4+CD45RA+CD25-. All receptors come from a female donor with breast cancer.

Relative to its sample, this clonotype is large. The chain joins TRBV12-3 or TRBV12-4 to TRBJ1-2, with 8 bases that match TRBD1. The CDR3 covers 13 residues. J lost 5 bases, V lost 1 base, and 0 bases had no gene match. CDR3 in amino acids: CASSLGTGYGYTF. The CDR3 DNA sequence: TGTGCCAGCAGTTTAGGGACAGGGTATGGCTACACCTTC.

The CDR3 region has the DNA TGTGCCAGCAGTATCGGAGGTGCTGGCTACACCTTC. This codes for CASSIGGAGYTF. The chain combines TRBV12-3 or TRBV12-4 with TRBJ1-2; D is undetermined. Deletions cut 5 bases from V and 7 bases from J, with 11 bases between. This CDR3 is 12 amino acids long.

Judged by abundance, this clonotype is medium-sized. This chain links TRBV12-3 or TRBV12-4 with TRBJ1-2; TRBD1 matches at 7 bases. There are 14 residues in the CDR3. The ends lost 3 bases at V and 7 bases at J; junction bases unmatched: 8. Written as DNA, the CDR3 is TGTGCCAGCAGTTTGTACAGGGGCTCGGGTGGCTACACCTTC. Translation gives CASSLYRGSGGYTF.

By share, this clonotype ranks as medium-sized. The rearrangement uses TRBV12-3 or TRBV12-4 and TRBJ1-2, with a possible D match to TRBD1 (6 bases). Trimming removed 2 bases from V and 7 bases from J, with 11 bases in between. The CDR3 loop spans 13 amino acids. CDR3: CASSLNREAGYTF. The CDR3 nucleotides read TGTGCCAGCAGTTTAAACAGGGAGGCTGGCTACACCTTC.

This clonotype was observed a single time. CDR3 coding DNA: TGTGCCAGCAGACGGGGCTATGGCTACACCTTC. Its protein is CASRRGYGYTF. This chain joins TRBV12-3 or TRBV12-4 and TRBJ1-2; D remains ambiguous. Trimming pared 6 bases from V and 4 bases from J, leaving 6 bases between. The CDR3 extends over 11 amino acids.

This clonotype rates as large (0.1 to 1%). This chain connects TRBV12-3 or TRBV12-4 to TRBJ1-2, with 10 positions matching TRBD1. This CDR3 spans 12 amino acids. The J segment lost 7 bases and the V segment lost 6 bases, leaving 2 bases of the junction unmatched. The CDR3, as DNA: TGTGCCAGCAGCGGGACAGGGGTTGGCTACACCTTC. Its protein is CASSGTGVGYTF.

This clonotype was counted only a few times. This chain uses TRBV12-3 or TRBV12-4 with TRBJ1-2; D ambiguous. V lost 5 bases and J 0 bases, leaving 4 bases between the germline ends. The length of the CDR3 is 12 residues. The CDR3 is CASSRSNYGYTF. The CDR3 nucleotides read TGTGCCAGCAGTCGGTCTAACTATGGCTACACCTTC.

This clonotype is medium-sized in the sample. This chain joins TRBV12-3 or TRBV12-4 and TRBJ1-2; 9 nucleotides match TRBD1. Trimming removed 3 bases from V and 6 bases from J; junction bases left unmatched: 8. The CDR3 has 15 residues. The CDR3 region has the DNA TGTGCCAGCAGTTTCGGACAGGGGCAAAGGAATGGCTACACCTTC. Translating it yields CASSFGQGQRNGYTF.

V is TRBV12-3 or TRBV12-4 and J is TRBJ1-2, with D unclear. The CDR3 totals 14 residues. Deletions cut 5 bases from V and 10 bases from J, with 20 bases between. The DNA of the CDR3 is TGTGCCAGCAGTGCCAGTTTGGGCGACGGTAACTACACCTTC. It specifies CASSASLGDGNYTF.

This clonotype qualifies as medium-sized. The CDR3 bases are TGTGCCAGCACCCTCCCCGGACGCAACTATGGCTACACCTTC. The encoded protein is CASTLPGRNYGYTF. The chain joins TRBV12-3 or TRBV12-4 to TRBJ1-2; D unclear. Trimming removed 7 bases from V and 2 bases from J, with 14 bases in between. This CDR3 has 14 residues.

By share of the sample, this clonotype is medium-sized. Written as DNA, the CDR3 is TGTGCCAGCACCCCGGGACAGCTTTATGGCTACACCTTC. This translates into CASTPGQLYGYTF. This chain joins TRBV12-3 or TRBV12-4 and TRBJ1-2; 7 bases are shared with TRBD1. With V trimmed by 7 bases and J by 5 bases, 7 bases remained unmatched. The CDR3 loop spans 13 amino acids.

This clonotype is medium-sized (0.01 to 0.1%). V gene TRBV12-3 or TRBV12-4 combines with J gene TRBJ1-2, with D perhaps TRBD1 (5 bases). CDR3 length equals 14 residues. Trimming took off 3 bases at V and 2 bases at J, with 10 bases between the two ends. CDR3 coding DNA: TGTGCCAGCAGTTTTAGGGGCGTGAACTATGGCTACACCTTC. Translation: CASSFRGVNYGYTF.

In its sample, this clonotype ranks as medium-sized (0.01 to 0.1%). J is TRBJ1-2 and V is TRBV12-3 or TRBV12-4, with TRBD1 matching 8 bases. The J segment lost 2 bases and the V segment lost 5 bases, leaving 4 bases of the junction unmatched. The CDR3 is 14 amino acids. DNA of the CDR3: TGTGCCAGCAGTACCCGGACAGGGAACTATGGCTACACCTTC. Amino acid sequence: CASSTRTGNYGYTF.

This clonotype has a handful of counts. The rearrangement joins TRBV12-3 or TRBV12-4 to TRBJ1-2; D ambiguous. The CDR3 totals 13 residues. Trimming stripped 4 bases from V and 4 bases from J, with 10 bases between. Written as DNA, the CDR3 is TGTGCCAGCAGTTATGGGGAGGGCTATGGCTACACCTTC. Amino acids: CASSYGEGYGYTF.

This clonotype was observed a handful of times. DNA for the CDR3: TGTGCCAGCAGTAATCGTCGGACAGGGAGTATCGGTGGCTACACCTTC. Translation gives CASSNRRTGSIGGYTF. J is TRBJ1-2 and V is TRBV12-3 or TRBV12-4; 8 bases are shared with TRBD1. Trimming took 5 bases from V and 7 from J; bases not matched to a gene: 15. CDR3 length: 16 amino acids.

This clonotype is labeled medium-sized. The rearrangement joins TRBV12-3 or TRBV12-4 to TRBJ1-2; no clear D. CDR3 length equals 11 residues. V was clipped by 4 bases and J by 8 bases, with 8 bases between them. DNA of the CDR3: TGTGCCAGCAGTTCCCAAGGAGGCTACACCTTC. Translation: CASSSQGGYTF.

By share of the sample, this clonotype is medium-sized. For the CDR3, the DNA is TGTGCCAGCAGTTTAGAACAGTATGGCTACACCTTC. Encoded protein: CASSLEQYGYTF. The V and J genes are TRBV12-3 or TRBV12-4 and TRBJ1-2; D gene uncertain. The V end lost 1 base, the J end lost 5 bases, and 5 bases lay between the germline ends. The CDR3 spans 12 residues.

By share of the sample, this clonotype is medium-sized. The V gene is TRBV12-3 or TRBV12-4, the J gene TRBJ1-2; tentative D call: TRBD1 (5 bases). The CDR3 consists of 13 residues. V lost 6 bases and J lost 8, with 16 bases in between. CDR3 nucleotide sequence: TGTGCCAGCAGCCAGATTGAGCAGGGCGGCTACACCTTC. Amino acids: CASSQIEQGGYTF.

By sample share, this clonotype is large. The rearrangement uses TRBV12-3 or TRBV12-4 and TRBJ1-2; D remains unclear. This CDR3 contains 13 residues. The V end was cut by 3 bases, the J end by 2 bases, with 7 bases between. This chain's CDR3 is CASSFNNNYGYTF. The CDR3 region has the DNA TGTGCCAGCAGTTTTAACAACAACTATGGCTACACCTTC.

This clonotype is labeled as medium-sized. V gene TRBV12-3 or TRBV12-4 combines with J gene TRBJ1-2; D might be TRBD1 (5 bases). V lost 2 bases and J lost 11, with 9 bases in between. This CDR3 is 11 amino acids long. The CDR3 protein is CASSLTGFYTF. CDR3 DNA: TGTGCCAGCAGTTTAACAGGCTTTTACACCTTC.

By share, this clonotype counts as medium-sized. This chain connects TRBV12-3 or TRBV12-4 to TRBJ1-2; D unclear. Trimming removed 4 bases at V and 5 bases at J, with 8 bases between. This CDR3 region has 12 residues. The CDR3: CASSYTGYGYTF. In DNA form, the CDR3 reads TGTGCCAGCAGTTACACCGGGTATGGCTACACCTTC.

This clonotype is deemed medium-sized. This rearrangement joins TRBV12-3 or TRBV12-4 to TRBJ1-2; perhaps TRBD1 as D (6 bases). CDR3 length: 14 residues. V was clipped by 10 bases and J by 0 bases, with 15 bases between them. In DNA form, the CDR3 reads TGTGCCACCTCTCGAGGGACAACTAACTATGGCTACACCTTC. It yields the protein CATSRGTTNYGYTF.

This clonotype is labeled as medium-sized. The V and J genes are TRBV12-3 or TRBV12-4 and TRBJ1-2; possible D gene TRBD1, 5 bases. This CDR3 has 14 amino acids. The V gene lost 5 bases and the J gene lost 6 bases, with 16 bases spanning the gap. The CDR3 nucleotides are TGTGCCAGCAGTGGGGCAGGGAACCTCGATGGCTACACCTTC. Translating gives CASSGAGNLDGYTF.